This TCR beta chain was captured in a study of blood T cell repertoires in COVID-19. Study as a whole: Nucleic acid was either cDNA or gDNA, and it came from T cells, B-cell-depleted T cells, or PBMCs.

Many counts were recorded for this clone. Trimming took 6 bases from V and 4 from J; bases not matched to a gene: 5. There are 13 residues in the CDR3. Germline-derived CDR1 and CDR2 are WSHSY and SAAADI. Repertoires were generated with immunoSEQ multiplex PCR, while TCRdb's copy carries only in-frame clones and drops some. The sample yields about 160,000 clones, approximately 80% seen once. The chain couples TRBV10-2 to TRBJ1-1, with 7 positions matching TRBD1. Specimen: PBMCs or T cells enriched from blood (not recorded which). This receptor was identified in a man aged 40-49 years who had recovered from COVID-19. CDR3 sequence: CASRAQGSTEAFF. Here the CDR3 DNA reads TGCGCCAGCAGGGCACAGGGGAGCACTGAAGCTTTCTTT.